These 26 T cell receptor beta chains were sequenced from one sample in a study of blood T cell repertoires in COVID-19. Assay used: immunoSEQ multiplex PCR; TCRdb lists only in-frame clones, some missing. The sample has approximately 300,000 clones; approximately 90% are singletons. The sample consisted of peripheral blood. Every receptor here comes from a middle-aged woman with acute or convalescent COVID-19.

CDR3 DNA: TGTGCCAGCAGTTTAGCAGGGGCTGGAAACACCATATATTTT. Encoded protein: CASSLAGAGNTIYF. The chain recombines TRBV27 with TRBJ1-3; maybe TRBD1 (6 bases). Between the trimmed V and J ends, which lost 2 bases and 2 bases, there was a span of 7 bases. This CDR3 region has 14 residues. Germline V gene sequence: CDR1 MNHEY, CDR2 SMNVEV (reference sequence).

The V and J genes are TRBV18 and TRBJ1-1; D is ambiguous. Germline CDR1 and CDR2: KGHSH and LQKENI. The CDR3 length is 15 residues. The V gene lost 2 bases and the J gene lost 0 bases, with 10 bases spanning the gap. CDR3 DNA sequence: TGTGCCAGCTCACCAACCGGCAGCGTGAACACTGAAGCTTTCTTT. The encoded protein is CASSPTGSVNTEAFF.

This rearrangement joins TRBV5-1 to TRBJ1-3; 7 positions match TRBD1. Germline CDR1 is SGHRS and CDR2 is YFSETQ. Germline trimming cut 2 bases from V and 2 bases from J; bases unmatched to any gene: 4. The CDR3 is made up of 15 amino acids. CDR3 DNA sequence: TGCGCCAGCAGCTTCTCGGACAGGCCTGGAAACACCATATATTTT. It encodes CASSFSDRPGNTIYF. The whole variable domain, filled in from reference TRBV5-1 and TRBJ1-3, reads KAGVTQTPRYLIKTRGQQVTLSCSPISGHRSVSWYQQTPGQGLQFLFEYFSETQRNKGNFPGRFSGRQFSNSRSEMNVSTLELGDSALYLCASSFSDRPGNTIYFGEGSWLTVV.

The chain employs TRBV5-1 and TRBJ1-1; possibly TRBD1 for D (6 bases). Germline values: CDR1 SGHRS, CDR2 YFSETQ. This CDR3 has 13 residues. The ends were cut back, 4 bases at V and 1 base at J, with 8 bases in the middle. CDR3 loop: CASSARGNTEAFF. The DNA for the CDR3 is TGCGCCAGCAGCGCCAGGGGGAACACTGAAGCTTTCTTT.

The rearrangement links TRBV4-2 to TRBJ2-1; 7 nucleotides line up with TRBD2. Trimming at V came to 3 bases and at J to 7 bases, leaving 9 bases not matched to a gene. The CDR3 runs to 15 residues. Germline assignment: CDR1 LGHNA and CDR2 YNFKEQ. The CDR3 is CASSHDLGLVNEQFF. The DNA of the CDR3 is TGTGCCAGCAGCCATGATTTAGGACTAGTGAATGAGCAGTTCTTC.

Only a few counts were recorded for this clone. The chain has TRBV19 and TRBJ1-3; perhaps TRBD1 as D (6 bases). CDR1 is LNHDA, CDR2 SQIVND, per germline (reference sequence). CDR3 length: 16 amino acids. With 5 bases removed from V and 0 bases from J, the gap between germline ends came to 14 bases. For the CDR3, the DNA is TGTGCCAGTAGTGCAAGGTCGGACAGCTCTGGAAACACCATATATTTT. Translated: CASSARSDSSGNTIYF.

This chain links TRBV6-5 with TRBJ1-1; D might be TRBD1 (5 bases). The CDR3 length is 13 residues. Trimming removed 6 bases from V and 6 bases from J, with 14 bases in between. Germline V gene lookup returns CDR1 MNHEY and CDR2 SVGAGI. The CDR3 DNA follows: TGTGCCAGCAGCATCAGGGAAGGGTCTGAAGCTTTCTTT. Amino acid sequence: CASSIREGSEAFF.

V usage is TRBV2 and J usage is TRBJ2-2; the D gene is possibly TRBD1 (6 bases). Trimming took 6 bases from V and 1 from J, leaving 15 bases between them. CDR1 is SNHLY and CDR2 is FYNNEI in the germline V gene. CDR3 length: 16 residues. The CDR3 reads CASSRDTVLNTGELFF. The DNA for the CDR3 is TGTGCCAGCAGCCGGGACACTGTATTGAACACCGGGGAGCTGTTTTTT.

DNA for the CDR3: TGCGCCAGCAGCTCAGATAATTCACCCCTCCACTTT. Amino acid sequence: CASSSDNSPLHF. V usage is TRBV5-1 and J usage is TRBJ1-6; D gene ambiguous. The CDR3 spans 12 residues. Germline V gene data show CDR1 as SGHRS and CDR2 as YFSETQ. V lost 3 bases and J lost 5, with 3 bases in between.

This clone was seen a single time. The gene calls are TRBV19 and TRBJ1-1; 7 bases line up with TRBD1. Per germline, CDR1 LNHDA and CDR2 SQIVND (reference sequence). The V and J ends lost 4 bases and 4 bases, in that order; junction bases with no gene match: 6. This CDR3 has 14 residues. Here the CDR3 DNA reads TGTGCCAGTAGTACGCGACAGGGTCCCACTGAAGCTTTCTTT. It translates to CASSTRQGPTEAFF.

This clone was seen a single time. The chain has TRBV3-1 (or the pseudogene TRBV3-2) and TRBJ2-3, with D perhaps matching TRBD2 (6 bases). The V and J ends lost 4 bases and 6 bases respectively, with 11 bases between them. Germline V CDR1 and CDR2: LGHDT, YNNKEL (reference sequence). The length of the CDR3 is 13 residues. As DNA, the CDR3 is TGTGCCAGCAGCCTGCGGGGCGACGATACGCAGTATTTT. It encodes CASSLRGDDTQYF.

The CDR3 bases are TGTGCCAGCAGCCTGGGACAGAGTTTTCCCCTCCACTTT. It encodes CASSLGQSFPLHF. The chain employs TRBV28 and TRBJ1-6; TRBD1 matches 7 bases. The germline V gene has CDR1 MDHEN and CDR2 SYDVKM. The CDR3 has 13 residues. V shed 6 bases and J 13 bases; nucleotides not matched to a gene: 9.

The V call is TRBV4-1, the J call TRBJ2-2, with D possibly TRBD1 on 6 matching bases. The germline CDR1 and CDR2 sequences are MGHRA and YSYEKL. The CDR3 is 16 residues long. Deletions cut 0 bases from V and 2 bases from J, with 10 bases between. CDR3 residues: CASSQENRANTGELFF. The CDR3 bases are TGCGCCAGCAGCCAAGAGAACAGGGCAAACACCGGGGAGCTGTTTTTT.

CDR3 in DNA: TGTGCCAGCAGAAAACCCGCTAGGTCCTACAATGAGCAGTTCTTC. It encodes CASRKPARSYNEQFF. J is TRBJ2-1 and V is TRBV2; D gene unclear. Trimming took 6 bases from V and 1 from J, leaving 13 bases between them. The CDR3 runs to 15 residues. The germline CDR1 and CDR2 sequences are SNHLY and FYNNEI.

This chain links TRBV7-3 with TRBJ1-2; 10 bases map to TRBD1. This CDR3 contains 13 residues. After removal of 6 bases from V and 6 bases from J, the junction contained 4 bases not matched to a gene. The germline V gene has CDR1 SGHTA and CDR2 FQGTGA. Here the CDR3 reads CASRPGQGNGYTF. CDR3 nucleotide sequence: TGTGCCAGCAGGCCGGGACAGGGGAATGGCTACACCTTC.

The rearrangement joins TRBV19 to TRBJ1-5; possible D gene TRBD1, 6 bases. The CDR3 is 15 amino acids. V gave up 8 bases and J gave up 7 bases, with 21 bases separating them. CDR1 is LNHDA, CDR2 SQIVND, per germline (reference sequence). CDR3 sequence (DNA): TGTGCCAGTTCCCAATACAGGGAAGTCATACAGCCCCAGCATTTT. The encoded protein is CASSQYREVIQPQHF. Supplemented by reference TRBV19 and TRBJ1-5, the full variable domain reads DGGITQSPKYLFRKEGQNVTLSCEQNLNHDAMYWYRQDPGQGLRLIYYSQIVNDFQKGDIAEGYSVSREKKESFPLTVTSAQKNPTAFYLCASSQYREVIQPQHFGDGTRLSIL.

The chain carries TRBV9 and TRBJ1-2; possibly TRBD1 for D (6 bases). Per the germline V gene, CDR1 is SGDLS and CDR2 is YYNGEE. V was clipped by 0 bases and J by 7 bases, with 7 bases between them. The CDR3 extends over 12 amino acids. The CDR3 spells CASSVGRGGYTF. CDR3 sequence (DNA): TGTGCCAGCAGCGTAGGCAGGGGTGGCTACACCTTC.

This chain joins TRBV2 and TRBJ2-7; TRBD1 might be the D (5 bases). In germline, CDR1 is SNHLY, CDR2 FYNNEI. V was cut by 3 bases and J by 2 bases, with 14 bases left in between. The length of the CDR3 is 15 residues. Here the CDR3 DNA reads TGTGCCAGCAGTGACGTCAGGGTAGCCCCCTACGAGCAGTACGTC. It yields the protein CASSDVRVAPYEQYV.

The CDR3 is CASSPAGTQNNEQFF. CDR3 nucleotides: TGTGCCAGCTCACCAGCCGGGACACAGAACAATGAGCAGTTCTTC. The rearrangement links TRBV18 to TRBJ2-1, with a possible D match to TRBD1 (6 bases). Germline-derived CDR1 and CDR2 are KGHSH and LQKENI. Trimming removed 2 bases at V and 5 bases at J, with 13 bases between. The CDR3 covers 15 residues.

This sequence joins TRBV5-8 and TRBJ1-4, with D possibly being TRBD1 (5 bases). Germline V lookup: CDR1 SGHTS, CDR2 YDEGEE. CDR3 length: 15 amino acids. The V end lost 0 bases, the J end lost 6 bases, and 12 bases lay between the germline ends. The CDR3 loop reads CASSLDGGVDEKLFF. CDR3 in DNA: TGTGCCAGCAGCTTGGACGGGGGTGTTGATGAAAAACTGTTTTTT.

The chain combines TRBV19 with TRBJ2-3, with D unresolved. The V and J ends lost 5 bases and 2 bases respectively, with 11 bases between them. Germline loops: CDR1 LNHDA, CDR2 SQIVND (reference sequence). There are 14 residues in the CDR3. The CDR3 protein is CASSDRLDTDTQYF. The DNA of the CDR3 is TGTGCCAGTAGTGATAGACTTGACACAGATACGCAGTATTTT.

The rearrangement joins TRBV6-6 to TRBJ2-7; 7 bases are shared with TRBD1. In germline, CDR1 is MNHNY, CDR2 SVGAGI (reference sequence). This CDR3 region has 12 residues. After removal of 5 bases from V and 7 bases from J, the junction contained 5 bases not matched to a gene. CDR3 region: CASSGQVGEQYV. In DNA form, the CDR3 reads TGTGCCAGCAGTGGACAGGTCGGGGAGCAGTACGTC.

DNA for the CDR3: TGTGCCAGTAGTCTGGGACAGGGGACCCAGCCCCAGCATTTT. Translating it yields CASSLGQGTQPQHF. This chain joins TRBV19 and TRBJ1-5; 10 positions match TRBD1. Germline lookup yields CDR1 LNHDA and CDR2 SQIVND (reference sequence). This CDR3 comprises 14 residues. Unmatched junction bases numbered 5, after V lost 5 bases and J lost 7 bases.

The chain carries TRBV7-9 and TRBJ1-3; D is ambiguous. V lost 1 base and J lost 1, with 8 bases in between. This CDR3 comprises 15 residues. Germline-derived CDR1 and CDR2 are SEHNR and FQNEAQ (reference sequence). CDR3 nucleotides: TGTGCCAGCAGCTTAGTCCCTGTTTCTGGAAACACCATATATTTT. Amino acid sequence: CASSLVPVSGNTIYF.

This sequence joins TRBV18 and TRBJ1-5; D not resolved. Germline V gene sequence: CDR1 KGHSH, CDR2 LQKENI. This CDR3 is 13 amino acids long. Trimming stripped 4 bases from V and 8 bases from J, with 12 bases between. CDR3 amino acids: CASSREGWEPQHF. CDR3 DNA sequence: TGTGCCAGCTCACGTGAGGGTTGGGAGCCCCAGCATTTT.

V is TRBV29-1 and J is TRBJ1-1, with 9 bases identical to TRBD1. V shed 6 bases and J 1 base; nucleotides not matched to a gene: 3. The CDR3 totals 13 residues. CDR1 is SQVTM and CDR2 is ANQGSEA in the germline V gene. CDR3 sequence: CSVRDRENTEAFF. CDR3 DNA: TGCAGCGTGCGGGACAGGGAGAACACTGAAGCTTTCTTT.